The source of this T cell receptor beta chain is a study of T cell repertoires in cytomegalovirus infection. About the research overall: Through public TCR beta signatures, both CMV infection and matching HLA type were indicated.

Study-level findings and limits: Ex vivo, HLA-C-restricted CMV-specific TCR beta clonotypes prevailed over the rest of the response. The study identified carriers of CMV plus the relevant HLA from cumulative public TCR beta family frequency.

A word on this clonotype: Its antigen is as yet unknown.

TCRdb re-called the reads with MiXCR, one entry per CDR3 protein. Of a few hundred thousand distinct CDR3 sequences listed, 22% are singletons. V shed 0 bases and J 4 bases; nucleotides not matched to a gene: 16. The V gene's germline CDR1 is SQVTM and CDR2 ANQGSEA. The CDR3 totals 18 residues. Material: CD8+ T cells from PBMCs. The chain carries TRBV29-1 and TRBJ2-7, with TRBD2 matching 9 bases. The clonotype originates from a human donor in good health (CMV status not recorded). Some clones in this sample may be carry-over from other donors' samples. The CDR3 region has the DNA TGCAGCGTTGAAGATTGGGCTAGCGGGAATCGAGGGGGTTACGAGCAGTACTTC. It is translated as CSVEDWASGNRGGYEQYF.